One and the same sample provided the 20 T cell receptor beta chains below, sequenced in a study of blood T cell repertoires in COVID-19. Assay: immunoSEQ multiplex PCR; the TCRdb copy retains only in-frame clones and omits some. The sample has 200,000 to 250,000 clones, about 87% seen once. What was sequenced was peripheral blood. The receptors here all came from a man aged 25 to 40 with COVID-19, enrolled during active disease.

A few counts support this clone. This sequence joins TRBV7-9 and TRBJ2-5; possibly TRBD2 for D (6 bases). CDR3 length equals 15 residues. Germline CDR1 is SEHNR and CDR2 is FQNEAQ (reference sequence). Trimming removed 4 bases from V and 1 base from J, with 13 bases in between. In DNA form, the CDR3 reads TGTGCCAGCAGCTCCCGAAGGGGACTCCAAGAGACCCAGTACTTC. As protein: CASSSRRGLQETQYF.

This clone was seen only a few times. This CDR3 reads CASSPYGEGVGNTEAFF. CDR3 bases: TGTGCCAGCAGTCCATACGGCGAGGGGGTAGGGAACACTGAAGCTTTCTTT. J is TRBJ1-1 and V is TRBV6-2 or TRBV6-3, with a tentative D call TRBD1 (6 bases). V was shortened by 5 bases and J by 1 base, with 20 bases between the two germline ends. The germline V gene encodes CDR1 MNHEY and CDR2 SVGEGT. This CDR3 is 17 amino acids long.

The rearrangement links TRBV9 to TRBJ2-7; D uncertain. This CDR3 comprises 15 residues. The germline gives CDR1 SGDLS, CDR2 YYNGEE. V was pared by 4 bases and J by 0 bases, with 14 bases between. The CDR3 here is CASSLEPGSSYEQYF. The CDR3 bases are TGTGCCAGCAGCCTCGAACCGGGTAGCTCCTACGAGCAGTACTTC.

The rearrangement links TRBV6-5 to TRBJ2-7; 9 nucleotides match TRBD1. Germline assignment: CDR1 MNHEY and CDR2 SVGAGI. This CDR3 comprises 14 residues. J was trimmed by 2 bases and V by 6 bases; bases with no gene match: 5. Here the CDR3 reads CASSSRQGAYEQYF. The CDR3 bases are TGTGCCAGCAGCTCTCGACAGGGGGCCTACGAGCAGTACTTC.

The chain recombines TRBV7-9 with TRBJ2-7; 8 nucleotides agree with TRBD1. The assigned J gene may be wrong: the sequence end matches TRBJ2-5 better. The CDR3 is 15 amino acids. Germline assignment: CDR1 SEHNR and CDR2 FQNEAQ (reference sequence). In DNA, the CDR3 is TGTGCCAGCAGCTTAGGACAGGGGCTCCAAGAGACCCAGTACTTC. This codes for CASSLGQGLQETQYF.

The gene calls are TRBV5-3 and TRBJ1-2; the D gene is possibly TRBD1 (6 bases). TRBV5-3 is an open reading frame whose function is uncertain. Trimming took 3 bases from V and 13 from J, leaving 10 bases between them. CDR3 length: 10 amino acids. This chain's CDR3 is CARSYRVGTF. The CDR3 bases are TGTGCCAGAAGCTACAGGGTCGGCACCTTC.

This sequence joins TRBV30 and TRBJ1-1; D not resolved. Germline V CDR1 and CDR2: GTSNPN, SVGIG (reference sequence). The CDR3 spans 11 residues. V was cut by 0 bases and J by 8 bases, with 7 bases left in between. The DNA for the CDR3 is TGTGCCTGGAGTGTACGGGAGGAAGCTTTCTTT. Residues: CAWSVREEAFF.

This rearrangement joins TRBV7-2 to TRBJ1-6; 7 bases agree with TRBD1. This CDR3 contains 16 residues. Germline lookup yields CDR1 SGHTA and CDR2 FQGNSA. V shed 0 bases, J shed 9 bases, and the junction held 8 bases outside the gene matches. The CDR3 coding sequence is TGTGCCAGCAGCTTAGCTACCGGGACAGAGAGTTCACCCCTCCACTTT. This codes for CASSLATGTESSPLHF. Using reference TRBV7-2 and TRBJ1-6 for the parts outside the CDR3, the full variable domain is GAGVSQSPSNKVTEKGKDVELRCDPISGHTALYWYRQSLGQGLEFLIYFQGNSAPDKSGLPSDRFSAERTGGSVSTLTIQRTQQEDSAVYLCASSLATGTESSPLHFGNGTRLTVT.

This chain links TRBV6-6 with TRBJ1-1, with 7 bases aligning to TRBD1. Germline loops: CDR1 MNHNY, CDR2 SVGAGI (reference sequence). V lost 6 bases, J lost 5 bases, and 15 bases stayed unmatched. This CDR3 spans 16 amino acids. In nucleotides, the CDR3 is TGTGCCAGCAGCCCCCCCGCGGGCAGGGGGAGAACTGAAGCTTTCTTT. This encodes CASSPPAGRGRTEAFF.

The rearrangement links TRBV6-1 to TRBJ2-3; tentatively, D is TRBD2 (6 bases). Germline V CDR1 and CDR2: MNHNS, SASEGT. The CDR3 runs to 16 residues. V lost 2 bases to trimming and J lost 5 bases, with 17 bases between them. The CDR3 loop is CASSEFLAGRGDTQYF. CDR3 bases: TGTGCCAGCAGTGAATTTTTGGCGGGGCGGGGAGATACGCAGTATTTT.

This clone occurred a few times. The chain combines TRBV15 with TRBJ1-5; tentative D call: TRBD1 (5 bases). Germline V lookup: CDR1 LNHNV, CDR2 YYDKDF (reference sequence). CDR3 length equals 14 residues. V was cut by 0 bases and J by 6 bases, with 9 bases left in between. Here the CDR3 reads CATSRDDSSQPQHF. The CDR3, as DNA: TGTGCCACCAGCAGAGACGACAGTTCTCAGCCCCAGCATTTT.

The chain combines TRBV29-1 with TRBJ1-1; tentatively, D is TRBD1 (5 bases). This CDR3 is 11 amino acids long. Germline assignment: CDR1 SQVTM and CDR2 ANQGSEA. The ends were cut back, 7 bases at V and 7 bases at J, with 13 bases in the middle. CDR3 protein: CSATTAIEAFF. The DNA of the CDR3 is TGCAGCGCAACGACAGCCATTGAAGCTTTCTTT.

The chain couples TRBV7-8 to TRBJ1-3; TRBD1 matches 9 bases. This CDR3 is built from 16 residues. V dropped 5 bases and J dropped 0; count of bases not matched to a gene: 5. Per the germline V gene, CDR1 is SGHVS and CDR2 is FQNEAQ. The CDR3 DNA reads TGTGCCAGCAGCCCCCGGACAGGGGACTCTGGAAACACCATATATTTT. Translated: CASSPRTGDSGNTIYF.

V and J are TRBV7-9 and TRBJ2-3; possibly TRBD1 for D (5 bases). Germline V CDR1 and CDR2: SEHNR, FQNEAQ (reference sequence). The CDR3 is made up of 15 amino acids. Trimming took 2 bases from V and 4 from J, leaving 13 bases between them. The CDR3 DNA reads TGTGCCAGCAGCTTACAGGGCTTAAGCGCAGATACGCAGTATTTT. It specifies CASSLQGLSADTQYF. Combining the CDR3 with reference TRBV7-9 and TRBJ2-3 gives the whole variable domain DTGVSQNPRHKITKRGQNVTFRCDPISEHNRLYWYRQTLGQGPEFLTYFQNEAQLEKSRLLSDRFSAERPKGSFSTLEIQRTEQGDSAMYLCASSLQGLSADTQYFGPGTRLTVL.

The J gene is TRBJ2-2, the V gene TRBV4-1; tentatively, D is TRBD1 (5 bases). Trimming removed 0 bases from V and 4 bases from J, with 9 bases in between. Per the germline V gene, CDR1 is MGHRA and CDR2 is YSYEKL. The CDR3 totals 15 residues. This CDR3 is CASSQDRGGTGELFF. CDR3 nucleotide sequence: TGCGCCAGCAGCCAAGATAGGGGTGGCACCGGGGAGCTGTTTTTT.

The CDR3 region has the DNA TGTGCCAGCAGCGTAGGCGGTGAGCAGTTCTTC. Protein sequence: CASSVGGEQFF. The rearrangement joins TRBV9 to TRBJ2-1; no definite D call. Per germline, CDR1 SGDLS and CDR2 YYNGEE. Between the trimmed V and J ends, which lost 0 bases and 9 bases, there was a span of 4 bases. This CDR3 has 11 residues.

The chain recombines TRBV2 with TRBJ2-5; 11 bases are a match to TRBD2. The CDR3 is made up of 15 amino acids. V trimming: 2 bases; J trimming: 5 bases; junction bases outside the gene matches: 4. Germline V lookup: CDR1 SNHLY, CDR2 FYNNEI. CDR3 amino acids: CASSEILAGVETQYF. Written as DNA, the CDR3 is TGTGCCAGCAGTGAAATACTAGCGGGGGTGGAGACCCAGTACTTC.

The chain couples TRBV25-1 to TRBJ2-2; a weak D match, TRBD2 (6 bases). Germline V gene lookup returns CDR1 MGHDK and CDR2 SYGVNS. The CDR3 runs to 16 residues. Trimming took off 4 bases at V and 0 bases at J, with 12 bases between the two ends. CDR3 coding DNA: TGTGCCAGCAGTGTCTCGGCGGGATCGAACACCGGGGAGCTGTTTTTT. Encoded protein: CASSVSAGSNTGELFF. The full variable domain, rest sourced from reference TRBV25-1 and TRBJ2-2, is EADIYQTPRYLVIGTGKKITLECSQTMGHDKMYWYQQDPGMELHLIHYSYGVNSTEKGDLSSESTVSRIRTEHFPLTLESARPSHTSQYLCASSVSAGSNTGELFFGEGSRLTVL.

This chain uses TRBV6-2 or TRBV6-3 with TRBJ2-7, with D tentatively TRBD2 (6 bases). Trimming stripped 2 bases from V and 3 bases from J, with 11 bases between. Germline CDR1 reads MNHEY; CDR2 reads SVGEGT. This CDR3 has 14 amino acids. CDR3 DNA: TGTGCCAGCAGTTACGTGGGAGGCGGCTACGAGCAGTACTTC. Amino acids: CASSYVGGGYEQYF.

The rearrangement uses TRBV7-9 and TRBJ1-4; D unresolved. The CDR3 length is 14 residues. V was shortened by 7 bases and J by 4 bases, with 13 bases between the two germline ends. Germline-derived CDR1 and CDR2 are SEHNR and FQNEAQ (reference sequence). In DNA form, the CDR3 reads TGTGCCAGCAAGTTCGGTGACAATAATGAAAAACTGTTTTTT. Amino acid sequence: CASKFGDNNEKLFF.